Sequencing of this TCR beta chain was carried out in a study of shared clonotypes between healthy human individuals. Study as a whole: Per-donor plates numbered three CD4 naive, three CD4 memory, two CD8 naive and one CD8 memory.

Remarks on this clone: Other DNA sequences in the same sample also yield this CDR3.

Replicate PCRs run on sorted subsets employed around 200 ng DNA, some 33,000 T cell genomes. Sequencing was performed with immunoSEQ multiplex PCR; in TCRdb, only in-frame clones are kept and a portion is missing. The table shows approximately 2,300,000 clones, with around 90% occurring only once. This clonotype was sampled from a man between 18 and 29 years old in good health. Some clones in this sample may be carry-over from other donors' samples. The source material was naive CD4+ T cells from PBMCs. Subset of the sample: CD45RA+ positively selected.

The CDR3 DNA sequence: TGTGCCAGCAGCAAACAGGGGGGGTCCTACAATGAGCAGTTCTTC. Its translation: CASSKQGGSYNEQFF. The rearrangement uses TRBV9 and TRBJ2-1, with a weak D call TRBD1 (8 bases). The CDR3 is 15 amino acids. The V gene lost 4 bases and the J gene lost 1 base, with 12 bases spanning the gap. In germline, CDR1 is SGDLS, CDR2 YYNGEE.